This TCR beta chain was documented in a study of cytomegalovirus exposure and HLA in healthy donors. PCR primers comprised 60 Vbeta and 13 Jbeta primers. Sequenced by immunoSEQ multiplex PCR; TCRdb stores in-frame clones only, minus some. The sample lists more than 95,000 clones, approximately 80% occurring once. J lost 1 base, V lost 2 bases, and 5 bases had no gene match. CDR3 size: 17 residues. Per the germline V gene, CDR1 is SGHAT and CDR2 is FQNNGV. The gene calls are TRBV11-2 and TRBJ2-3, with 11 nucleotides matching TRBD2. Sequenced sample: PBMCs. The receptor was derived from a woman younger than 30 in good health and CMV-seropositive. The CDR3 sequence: CASSLLPLAGGTDTQYF. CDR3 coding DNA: TGTGCCAGCAGCTTACTTCCACTAGCGGGAGGCACAGATACGCAGTATTTT. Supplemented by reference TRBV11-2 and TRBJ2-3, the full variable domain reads EAGVAQSPRYKIIEKRQSVAFWCNPISGHATLYWYQQILGQGPKLLIQFQNNGVVDDSQLPKDRFSAERLKGVDSTLKIQPAKLEDSAVYLCASSLLPLAGGTDTQYFGPGTRLTVL.